This entry lists 18 T cell receptor beta chains sequenced from one sample in a study of follicular helper T cells after annual influenza vaccination. Time point in this sample: 2015-2016 season, pre-vaccination. Some clones are missing from TCRdb's copy, which holds only in-frame ones; the method was immunoSEQ multiplex PCR. The sample lists 9,400 or so clones; 80% to 85% were seen once. The starting material was CXCR5+ CD38- circulating T follicular helper cells from blood, obtained on the day of influenza vaccination. The subset denotes: circulating Tfh, non-naive CD4+CXCR5+PD-1+ (ICOS+CD38+ or ICOS-CD38-). Every receptor here comes from an adult who received the influenza vaccine.

The chain is built from TRBV15 and TRBJ1-1; D not certain. V lost 0 bases and J 2 bases, leaving 10 bases between the germline ends. The CDR3 loop spans 15 amino acids. CDR1 is LNHNV, CDR2 YYDKDF, per germline (reference sequence). The CDR3 DNA sequence: TGTGCCACCAGCAGAGAAGGGAGGAGAAACACTGAAGCTTTCTTT. It is translated as CATSREGRRNTEAFF.

This clone was counted a single time. This chain uses TRBV27 with TRBJ2-3, with 7 positions matching TRBD1. Germline V gives CDR1 MNHEY, CDR2 SMNVEV (reference sequence). V was pared by 4 bases and J by 2 bases, with 9 bases of the junction left unmatched. This CDR3 has 16 residues. The DNA for the CDR3 is TGTGCCAGCAGTTCAACCGGGACAGCTATCACAGATACGCAGTATTTT. Encoded protein: CASSSTGTAITDTQYF.

The chain joins TRBV19 to TRBJ1-1; TRBD1 aligns across 7 bases. Unmatched junction bases numbered 17, after V lost 6 bases and J lost 10 bases. Germline V gives CDR1 LNHDA, CDR2 SQIVND (reference sequence). The CDR3 has 15 amino acids. In DNA, the CDR3 is TGTGCCAGTAGCCGAACGACAGGGCCCTACCTAGGAGCTTTCTTT. It codes for CASSRTTGPYLGAFF.

The rearrangement joins TRBV2 to TRBJ1-2; the match to TRBD1 covers 9 bases. V was pared by 6 bases and J by 5 bases, with 1 base of the junction left unmatched. The V gene's germline CDR1 is SNHLY and CDR2 FYNNEI. The CDR3 sequence is 12 residues long. Here the CDR3 DNA reads TGTGCCAGCAGCGACAGGGGGTATGGCTACACCTTC. This gives the protein CASSDRGYGYTF.

V gene TRBV27 combines with J gene TRBJ1-5; D is undetermined. This CDR3 has 14 amino acids. The germline gives CDR1 MNHEY, CDR2 SMNVEV (reference sequence). Between the trimmed V and J ends, which lost 4 bases and 3 bases, there was a span of 10 bases. DNA of the CDR3: TGTGCCAGCAGTTCCACGGTCTACAATCAGCCCCAGCATTTT. This encodes CASSSTVYNQPQHF.

The CDR3 DNA follows: TGTGCCAGCAGCTCCCGACTAGCGGGAGAAGAGACCCAGTACTTC. Its translation: CASSSRLAGEETQYF. The V and J genes are TRBV5-4 and TRBJ2-5; 12 positions agree with TRBD2. With 3 bases clipped from V and 3 bases from J, the junction kept 3 bases outside the gene matches. The CDR3 spans 15 residues. Germline loops: CDR1 SGHNT, CDR2 YYREEE (reference sequence). Combining the CDR3 with reference TRBV5-4 and TRBJ2-5 gives the whole variable domain ETGVTQSPTHLIKTRGQQVTLRCSSQSGHNTVSWYQQALGQGPQFIFQYYREEENGRGNFPPRFSGLQFPNYSSELNVNALELDDSALYLCASSSRLAGEETQYFGPGTRLLVL.

This clone appeared a few times. The chain recombines TRBV11-1 with TRBJ2-7; 13 bases align to TRBD2. The CDR3 is made up of 15 amino acids. CDR1 and CDR2 from the germline V gene are SGHAT and FQDESV (reference sequence). V shed 5 bases, J shed 3 bases, and the junction held 4 bases outside the gene matches. CDR3 sequence reads: CASSPTSGGFYEQYF. The CDR3 region has the DNA TGTGCCAGCAGCCCGACTAGCGGGGGGTTCTACGAGCAGTACTTC. Full variable domain (missing parts from reference TRBV11-1 and TRBJ2-7): EAEVAQSPRYKITEKSQAVAFWCDPISGHATLYWYRQILGQGPELLVQFQDESVVDDSQLPKDRFSAERLKGVDSTLKIQPAELGDSAMYLCASSPTSGGFYEQYFGPGTRLTVT.

The V gene is TRBV11-1, the J gene TRBJ2-3, with D perhaps being TRBD1 or TRBD2 (5 bases each). CDR3 size: 14 residues. With 9 bases removed from V and 2 bases from J, the gap between germline ends came to 15 bases. Per the germline V gene, CDR1 is SGHAT and CDR2 is FQDESV (reference sequence). Written as DNA, the CDR3 is TGTGCCAGTAAGACGGGGCCTTCCACAGATACGCAGTATTTT. This gives the protein CASKTGPSTDTQYF.

This rearrangement joins TRBV27 to TRBJ2-1; 13 bases fit TRBD2. V was pared by 3 bases and J by 12 bases, with 11 bases of the junction left unmatched. The CDR3 totals 16 residues. Germline V gives CDR1 MNHEY, CDR2 SMNVEV (reference sequence). CDR3 in DNA: TGTGCCAGCAGTTTCATACTAGCGGGAGGGCCTTCAAGGCAGTTCTTC. This translates into CASSFILAGGPSRQFF.

This sequence joins TRBV7-2 and TRBJ1-3; D unclear. Germline assignment: CDR1 SGHTA and CDR2 FQGNSA. Deletions cut 7 bases from V and 0 bases from J, with 10 bases between. The CDR3 loop spans 14 amino acids. CDR3 amino acids: CASTQRRSGNTIYF. The DNA of the CDR3 is TGTGCCAGCACCCAACGCCGCTCTGGAAACACCATATATTTT. The full variable domain, with the rest looked up from reference TRBV7-2 and TRBJ1-3, is GAGVSQSPSNKVTEKGKDVELRCDPISGHTALYWYRQSLGQGLEFLIYFQGNSAPDKSGLPSDRFSAERTGGSVSTLTIQRTQQEDSAVYLCASTQRRSGNTIYFGEGSWLTVV.

A word on this clone: Other DNA sequences in the same sample also yield this CDR3. The CDR3 DNA reads as TGTGCCAGCAGCTCAAGCACAGGGGGGGAGACCCAGTACTTC. Encoded protein: CASSSSTGGETQYF. The chain carries TRBV11-2 and TRBJ2-5; TRBD1 matches 8 bases. V shed 4 bases, J shed 5 bases, and the junction held 6 bases outside the gene matches. The CDR3 has 14 amino acids. Germline CDR1 is SGHAT and CDR2 is FQNNGV.

This sequence joins TRBV7-9 and TRBJ2-5; possibly TRBD1 or TRBD2 for D (8 bases each). CDR1 and CDR2 from the germline V gene are SEHNR and FQNEAQ (reference sequence). V lost 5 bases, J lost 5 bases, and 21 bases lay in between. CDR3 length equals 16 residues. As DNA, the CDR3 is TGTGCCAGCAGCCAGGGGGCTTCGGGAGGGACCGAGACCCAGTACTTC. It specifies CASSQGASGGTETQYF.

V usage is TRBV10-3 and J usage is TRBJ1-4; 8 bases line up with TRBD1. V trimming: 3 bases; J trimming: 7 bases; junction bases outside the gene matches: 4. CDR1 and CDR2 (germline): ENHRY, SYGVKD. The CDR3 consists of 14 residues. CDR3 in amino acids: CAISDYDRGEKLFF. The CDR3 nucleotides read TGTGCCATCAGTGACTACGACAGGGGTGAAAAACTGTTTTTT.

To note about this clone: Other DNA sequences from this sample encode an identical CDR3 as well. The genes are TRBV5-1 and TRBJ2-7; 10 bases match TRBD1. V was pared by 0 bases and J by 4 bases, with 4 bases of the junction left unmatched. The germline V gene encodes CDR1 SGHRS and CDR2 YFSETQ. This CDR3 spans 15 amino acids. The CDR3 sequence: CASSLAGTGEYEQYF. The CDR3 DNA reads as TGCGCCAGCAGCTTGGCTGGGACAGGGGAATACGAGCAGTACTTC.

V usage is TRBV2 and J usage is TRBJ1-1; D remains unclear. The CDR3 totals 14 residues. V was pared by 7 bases and J by 3 bases, with 15 bases between. Germline assignment: CDR1 SNHLY and CDR2 FYNNEI. The DNA of the CDR3 is TGTGCCAGCAATATTGCACGGGGTGACACTGAAGCTTTCTTT. Residues: CASNIARGDTEAFF.

The chain combines TRBV19 with TRBJ1-4, with a possible D match to TRBD1 (6 bases). Germline lookup yields CDR1 LNHDA and CDR2 SQIVND (reference sequence). The ends were cut back, 5 bases at V and 7 bases at J, with 14 bases in the middle. The CDR3 has 14 amino acids. Here the CDR3 reads CASSARTAGEKLFF. In DNA form, the CDR3 reads TGTGCCAGTAGTGCGCGGACAGCCGGTGAAAAACTGTTTTTT.

To note about this clone: The germline gene is not matched at one end of the junction; a read error may be the cause. The rearrangement links TRBV7-7 to TRBJ2-5, with D perhaps matching TRBD1 (7 bases). The CDR3 loop spans 14 amino acids. Per germline, CDR1 SSHAT and CDR2 FNYEAQ (reference sequence). The CDR3 spells CASSPRGAGETQYF. The CDR3, as DNA: TGTGCTAGCAGCCCCAGGGGGGCCGGGGAGACCCAGTACTTC.

J is TRBJ2-7 and V is TRBV6-7, with a tentative D call TRBD2 (5 bases). TRBV6-7 is designated an ORF whose function remains uncertain. CDR3 length: 16 residues. The V gene lost 6 bases and the J gene lost 5 bases, with 23 bases spanning the gap. The CDR3 nucleotides are TGTGCCAGCAGCCTTCATGGTGAGGGCGACATCCACGAGCAGTACTTC. Encoded protein: CASSLHGEGDIHEQYF.